Included here is one T cell receptor (beta chain) sequence, with context. The identical CDR3 is also encoded by other nucleotide sequences in the sample. This sample is drawn from a study of T cells in women clearing cervical HPV infection. Cervical HPV DNA detected by MY09/MY11 PCR, typed by dot-blot. TCRdb's table, derived via immunoSEQ multiplex PCR, lists solely in-frame clones and lacks some. Its table records under 45,000 clones. The sequenced material came from blood buffy coat. This TCR was recovered from a woman aged 18-70 years with a cervical HPV16 infection that either progressed to CIN3+ or cleared (not recorded which).

CDR3 DNA, as far as it was read: TGTGCCAGTAGTATATTCCTAGGAAACACC. Protein: CASSIFLGNT. The whole CDR3 protein is CASSIFLGNTIYF. V and J are TRBV19 and TRBJ1-3; D is unresolved. The CDR3 end lies 3 residues beyond the end of the read and is filled in from the germline J gene. Germline V lookup: CDR1 LNHDA, CDR2 SQIVND (reference sequence). V lost 2 bases and J 4 bases, leaving 6 bases between the germline ends. The length of the CDR3 is 13 residues. Full variable domain (missing parts from reference TRBV19 and TRBJ1-3): DGGITQSPKYLFRKEGQNVTLSCEQNLNHDAMYWYRQDPGQGLRLIYYSQIVNDFQKGDIAEGYSVSREKKESFPLTVTSAQKNPTAFYLCASSIFLGNTIYFGEGSWLTVV.